Presented here are 2 T cell receptor beta chains from one specimen sequenced in a study of shared clonotypes between healthy human individuals. Assay used: immunoSEQ multiplex PCR; TCRdb lists only in-frame clones, some missing. The table includes a few million clones, 93% detected once. The specimen sequenced was naive CD4+ T cells from PBMCs. Subset here: CD45RA+ positively selected. The receptors come from a man in his late teens or twenties in good health. Some clones in this sample may be carry-over from other donors' samples.

The chain has TRBV29-1 and TRBJ2-5; 15 bases align to TRBD2. The CDR3 covers 16 residues. V was pared by 4 bases and J by 5 bases, with 8 bases of the junction left unmatched. Germline V lookup: CDR1 SQVTM, CDR2 ANQGSEA. CDR3 in amino acids: CSVAGTSGRPWETQYF. CDR3 nucleotides: TGCAGCGTTGCCGGGACTAGCGGGAGGCCCTGGGAGACCCAGTACTTC.

V usage is TRBV28 and J usage is TRBJ2-2, with 8 bases lining up with TRBD1. CDR1 is MDHEN, CDR2 SYDVKM, per germline. With V trimmed by 3 bases and J by 3 bases, 18 bases remained unmatched. CDR3 length: 20 amino acids. The DNA of the CDR3 is TGTGCCAGCAGTTTTGAGGGACAGGTATTTACCGAAGCGTACACCGGGGAGCTGTTTTTT. This sequence encodes CASSFEGQVFTEAYTGELFF. Combining the CDR3 with reference TRBV28 and TRBJ2-2 gives the whole variable domain DVKVTQSSRYLVKRTGEKVFLECVQDMDHENMFWYRQDPGLGLRLIYFSYDVKMKEKGDIPEGYSVSREKKERFSLILESASTNQTSMYLCASSFEGQVFTEAYTGELFFGEGSRLTVL.